This T cell receptor (beta chain) was sequenced in a study of shared clonotypes between healthy human individuals. The study's findings and limits: The researchers took only blood, and tissue repertoires probably look different.

This clone was counted a few times. Its target is not known. This sample also contains other DNA sequences that code for the same CDR3. J gave up 7 bases and V 4 bases, and 3 bases lay outside the gene matches. This CDR3 is 14 amino acids long. Germline V lookup: CDR1 SGHNT, CDR2 YYREEE (reference sequence). TCRdb's copy holds only in-frame clones and misses some; the assay was immunoSEQ multiplex PCR. The sample lists over a million clones; around four fifths were seen once. This clonotype was sampled from a man aged 18 to 30 in good health. The sample taken for sequencing was memory CD4+ T cells sorted from blood. Subset here: CD45RA-negative fraction. The chain joins TRBV5-4 to TRBJ1-6; TRBD1 aligns across 9 bases. DNA for the CDR3: TGTGCCAGCAGCCTAGACAGGGGGAATTCACCCCTCCACTTT. The encoded protein is CASSLDRGNSPLHF.